Detailed here is one T cell receptor beta chain. These data belong to a study of patients and donors after allogeneic stem cell transplantation. The CDR3 is 14 residues long. Per the germline V gene, CDR1 is MGHRA and CDR2 is YSYEKL. J lost 8 bases, V lost 5 bases, and 8 bases had no gene match. TCRdb re-analysed the RT-PCR reads in MiXCR, keeping a single row per CDR3 protein. The sample holds about 24,000 distinct CDR3 sequences, approximately 43% seen once. What was sequenced was blood, either unsorted or a sorted T cell fraction (not recorded which). The sequence was obtained from a human donor who was either an allogeneic HSCT recipient or a stem cell or donor lymphocyte infusion donor (not recorded which). It is not recorded whose cells these are; they may come from a transplant donor. The chain has TRBV4-1 and TRBJ1-4, with 7 positions matching TRBD1. DNA for the CDR3: TGCGCCAGCAGCGATCGGGACAGAAGGGAAAAACTGTTTTTT. This codes for CASSDRDRREKLFF.